These T cell receptor beta chains were read from a single sample in a study of blood T cell repertoires in COVID-19. Libraries were prepared by immunoSEQ multiplex PCR; TCRdb keeps only in-frame clonotypes and omits some of them. The profile covers 500,000 or so clones, with around 90% appearing a single time and about 0.7% taken by the ten largest. Sequencing was carried out using PBMCs or T cells enriched from blood (not recorded which). The receptors were sampled from a woman between 18 and 29 years old who had recovered from COVID-19. CDR3s include the opening cysteine and the closing phenylalanine or tryptophan. Fields, in order: J gene, V gene, CDR3 protein.

j_gene: TRBJ1-6; v_gene: TRBV7-2; CDR3aa: CASSLPAGQGSRPLHF
j_gene: TRBJ1-6; v_gene: TRBV6-5; CDR3aa: CASSYGAWGSPLHF
j_gene: TRBJ2-7; v_gene: TRBV19; CDR3aa: CASSIALAGAFYEQYF
j_gene: TRBJ2-1; v_gene: TRBV30; CDR3aa: CAWSLTGFNEQFF
j_gene: TRBJ1-2; v_gene: TRBV6-5; CDR3aa: CASSETVGRRDYTF
j_gene: TRBJ2-1; v_gene: TRBV6-4; CDR3aa: CASSEDRSSYNEQFF
j_gene: TRBJ2-3; v_gene: TRBV7-2; CDR3aa: CASSKPTGTSGPSTDTQYF
j_gene: TRBJ2-7; v_gene: TRBV5-4; CDR3aa: CASSFQGGGNEQYF
j_gene: TRBJ1-2; v_gene: TRBV28; CDR3aa: CASSPTNRGWDGYTF
j_gene: TRBJ2-1; v_gene: TRBV9; CDR3aa: CASSVGQVADNEQFF
j_gene: TRBJ2-7; v_gene: TRBV18; CDR3aa: CASSPGTGNNYEQYF
j_gene: TRBJ1-3; v_gene: TRBV7-9; CDR3aa: CASRSDSSGNTIYF
j_gene: TRBJ1-4; v_gene: TRBV19; CDR3aa: CASSSRTVRRYTNEKLFF
j_gene: TRBJ1-2; v_gene: TRBV29-1; CDR3aa: CSVDPQAGYTF
j_gene: TRBJ2-1; v_gene: TRBV5-4; CDR3aa: CASSLFSGGIDNEQFF
j_gene: TRBJ1-1; v_gene: TRBV3-1/TRBV3-2; CDR3aa: CASSQASGEAFF
j_gene: TRBJ2-6; v_gene: TRBV16; CDR3aa: CASSQLTQTSGANVLTF
j_gene: TRBJ2-2; v_gene: TRBV30; CDR3aa: CAWKGQGALGELFF
j_gene: TRBJ1-3; v_gene: TRBV5-1; CDR3aa: CASSPTGTSGNTIYF
j_gene: TRBJ2-7; v_gene: TRBV5-6; CDR3aa: CASHTPSYEQYF
j_gene: TRBJ2-7; v_gene: TRBV7-9; CDR3aa: CASSWGVGQTTYEQYF
j_gene: TRBJ1-1; v_gene: TRBV5-1; CDR3aa: CASSSLTGEAFF
j_gene: TRBJ1-1; v_gene: TRBV2; CDR3aa: CASSETDAEGTEAFF
j_gene: TRBJ1-1; v_gene: TRBV5-1; CDR3aa: CASRDSAGTTEAFF
j_gene: TRBJ2-3; v_gene: TRBV5-3; CDR3aa: CARSSSWMSDTQYF
j_gene: TRBJ2-2; v_gene: TRBV7-9; CDR3aa: CASSSGQADTGELFF